This T cell receptor beta chain comes out of a study of graft-versus-host responses after intestinal transplantation. Whole-study context: As for transplant type, recipients had multivisceral, liver-intestinal, or isolated intestinal grafts. Notes on the study in general: Analysis identified GvH clones in recipient marrow, with some appearing first in ileum or blood. Maximum circulating GvH clone levels tracked with early post-transplant HvG decreases.

CDR1 is MNHNS and CDR2 is SASEGT in the germline V gene. V was pared by 7 bases and J by 5 bases, with 10 bases of the junction left unmatched. CDR3 length: 15 residues. This clone came up once. Its specificity is unknown. Some clones are missing from TCRdb's copy, which holds only in-frame ones; the method was immunoSEQ multiplex PCR. The table includes around 97,000 clones, around 91% detected once. This chain connects TRBV6-1 to TRBJ1-5, with 8 positions matching TRBD1. The receptor was isolated from a human donor who was the organ donor for an intestinal transplant. Sequenced material: unstimulated CD4+ T cells sorted from spleen or lymph node cells, taken before transplant. The CDR3 bases are TGTGCCAGCACCAAGGACAGGGAGCGGGATCAGCCCCAGCATTTT. It specifies CASTKDRERDQPQHF.